This T cell receptor beta chain came from a study of OX40 agonist ivuxolimab in advanced cancers. Overall study context: Each dose-escalation patient presented with hepatocellular carcinoma, melanoma, renal cell or head and neck cancer. Study-level findings and limits: CD4+ T cells averaged fewer expanded clones than CD8+ T cells.

To note about this clone: Its antigen is not known.

Assay: immunoSEQ multiplex PCR; the TCRdb copy retains only in-frame clones and omits some. The sample holds about 140,000 clones, 85% to 95% seen once. The sequenced sample was CD4+ or CD8+ T cells sorted from blood, obtained in a trial of the OX40 agonist ivuxolimab. The sequence was obtained from an adult with an advanced solid tumor such as melanoma, head and neck, liver or kidney cancer.

The CDR3 nucleotides read TGCGCCAGCAGCCTTGAGGGGCCCTTTTCCCGCGAGCAGTACTTC. Protein: CASSLEGPFSREQYF. The chain employs TRBV4-1 and TRBJ2-7, with D possibly being TRBD1 or TRBD2 (5 bases each). The CDR3 has 15 residues. Germline-derived CDR1 and CDR2 are MGHRA and YSYEKL. The germline V and J ends were trimmed by 4 bases and 6 bases, with 19 bases remaining between them.